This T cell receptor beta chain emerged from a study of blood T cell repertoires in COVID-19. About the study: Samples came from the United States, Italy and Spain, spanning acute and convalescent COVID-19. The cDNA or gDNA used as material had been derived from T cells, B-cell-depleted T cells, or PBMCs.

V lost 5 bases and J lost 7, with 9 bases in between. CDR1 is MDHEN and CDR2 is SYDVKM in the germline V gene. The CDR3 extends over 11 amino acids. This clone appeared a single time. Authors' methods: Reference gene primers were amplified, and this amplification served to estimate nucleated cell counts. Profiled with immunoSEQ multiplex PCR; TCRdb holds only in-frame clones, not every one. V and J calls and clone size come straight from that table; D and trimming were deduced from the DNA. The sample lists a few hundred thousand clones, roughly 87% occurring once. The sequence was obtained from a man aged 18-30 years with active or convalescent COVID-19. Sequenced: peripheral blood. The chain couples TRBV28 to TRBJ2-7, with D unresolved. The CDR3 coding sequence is TGTGCCAGCAGTACTCGGCGGGAGCAGTACTTC. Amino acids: CASSTRREQYF.